This entry lists 9 T cell receptor beta chains sequenced from one sample in a study of blood T cells in healthy people across ages (dated by TCRdb to 2014 to 2015). Library preparation was by 5' RACE. The second PCR ran for about 7 to 11 cycles and used a J-beta primer mix along with a sample-barcoded 5' primer. TCRdb reworked the public reads: Q25 trimming with fastp, MiXCR clone assembly, productive beta chains retained. One record per CDR3 amino acid sequence lists the most common genes and DNA. The sample table lists approximately 2,000,000 distinct CDR3 sequences, approximately 39% of them with a count of one. The ten largest clones take up under 30% of the sample. The sequenced sample was blood. These receptors were collected from a human donor in good health.

The J gene is TRBJ2-1, the V gene TRBV6-2 or TRBV6-3; no reliable D call. This CDR3 has 17 residues. Trimming stripped 1 base from V and 0 bases from J, with 13 bases between. Germline CDR1 and CDR2: MNHEY and SVGEGT. The CDR3, as DNA: TGTGCCAGCAGTTACTTTCGCAGGCCTTTCTCCTACAATGAGCAGTTCTTC. As protein: CASSYFRRPFSYNEQFF.

This clonotype was seen a few times. J is TRBJ2-1 and V is TRBV29-1; D gene unclear. CDR1 and CDR2 from the germline V gene are SQVTM and ANQGSEA. This CDR3 is built from 14 residues. V lost 5 bases to trimming and J lost 5 bases, with 16 bases between them. CDR3 bases: TGCAGCGTTTCCTCACCCAAGCTCAACAATGAGCAGTTCTTC. Residues: CSVSSPKLNNEQFF.

V and J are TRBV2 and TRBJ2-4; D may be TRBD2 (6 bases). The J call may be wrong; the DNA end is better matched by TRBJ2-7. This CDR3 has 17 amino acids. CDR1 is SNHLY and CDR2 is FYNNEI in the germline V gene. The CDR3: CASRDSGTPKGKSEQYF. In DNA form, the CDR3 reads TGTGCCAGCAGGGACTCCGGGACTCCCAAGGGGAAGAGCGAGCAGTACTTC.

The CDR3 region is CASSYSRGVQETQYF. The CDR3 DNA follows: TGTGCCAGCAGTTACTCGAGAGGAGTTCAAGAGACCCAGTACTTC. The genes are TRBV6-5 and TRBJ2-5; no clear D gene. Trimming removed 0 bases from V and 2 bases from J, with 10 bases in between. Germline V gene lookup returns CDR1 MNHEY and CDR2 SVGAGI. The CDR3 extends over 15 amino acids.

The J gene is TRBJ2-1, the V gene TRBV2; TRBD2 matches at 7 bases. CDR3 length: 14 amino acids. With 7 bases clipped from V and 1 base from J, the junction kept 4 bases outside the gene matches. The V gene's germline CDR1 is SNHLY and CDR2 FYNNEI. In nucleotides, the CDR3 is TGTGCCAGCATCGGGGGGTTTTCCTACAATGAGCAGTTCTTC. Its protein is CASIGGFSYNEQFF. The complete variable domain, with remaining parts taken from reference TRBV2 and TRBJ2-1, reads EPEVTQTPSHQVTQMGQEVILRCVPISNHLYFYWYRQILGQKVEFLVSFYNNEISEKSEIFDDQFSVERPDGSNFTLKIRSTKLEDSAMYFCASIGGFSYNEQFFGPGTRLTVL.

V gene TRBV7-9 combines with J gene TRBJ1-1; D not certain. The CDR3 loop spans 15 amino acids. Per germline, CDR1 SEHNR and CDR2 FQNEAQ (reference sequence). V was pared by 2 bases and J by 1 base, with 11 bases between. In DNA, the CDR3 is TGTGCCAGCAGCTTAATGGGGATCGGGAACACTGAAGCTTTCTTT. Amino acids: CASSLMGIGNTEAFF.

This clonotype showed up just a few times. This rearrangement joins TRBV27 to TRBJ2-1; 8 positions match TRBD2. The V and J ends lost 5 bases and 7 bases, in that order; junction bases with no gene match: 13. Germline V lookup: CDR1 MNHEY, CDR2 SMNVEV (reference sequence). The CDR3 extends over 16 amino acids. This CDR3 reads CASSPGFGSGGNEQFF. DNA of the CDR3: TGTGCCAGCAGTCCGGGGTTCGGGTCGGGGGGGAATGAGCAGTTCTTC.

This chain connects TRBV6-5 to TRBJ1-1, with TRBD1 as a possible D gene (6 bases). Germline V gene sequence: CDR1 MNHEY, CDR2 SVGAGI. The CDR3 loop spans 14 amino acids. Trimming pared 0 bases from V and 4 bases from J, leaving 9 bases between. CDR3 DNA sequence: TGTGCCAGCAGTTACTCGGAAGGGGGCACTGAAGCTTTCTTT. Translating it yields CASSYSEGGTEAFF.

This clonotype was counted only a few times. CDR3 nucleotide sequence: TGCAGTGCTAGCCCAGAGGGTAACTATGGCTACACCTTC. Residues: CSASPEGNYGYTF. This chain connects TRBV20-1 to TRBJ1-2; the D is unclear. Germline V lookup: CDR1 DFQATT, CDR2 SNEGSKA (reference sequence). The CDR3 has 13 residues. V lost 3 bases, J lost 1 base, and 9 bases lay in between.